These 7 T cell receptor beta chains were all obtained from the same sample, sequenced in a study of T-cell memory formation after mild COVID-19. TCRdb re-called the 5' RACE reads with MiXCR, one entry per CDR3 protein. The data show 310,000 or so distinct CDR3 sequences, approximately 15% seen once. The sample taken for sequencing was PBMCs or a T cell subset sorted from them (not recorded which). The source is a man between 18 and 35 years old who had mild COVID-19 (a few samples of this study predate the infection). Cell type and time point are not known.

This clonotype came up many times. CDR3 nucleotides: TGCGCCAGCAGCTTGGCCGGGGGCAAAAACTATGGCTACACCTTC. Its translation is CASSLAGGKNYGYTF. The chain employs TRBV5-1 and TRBJ1-2, with D tentatively TRBD1 (6 bases). The CDR3 has 15 amino acids. Germline V CDR1 and CDR2: SGHRS, YFSETQ. V gave up 0 bases and J gave up 2 bases, with 11 bases separating them.

The sample holds many counts of this clonotype. The rearrangement links TRBV29-1 to TRBJ2-7; possible D gene TRBD2, 6 bases. Looked up from germline, CDR1 is SQVTM and CDR2 is ANQGSEA. The germline V and J ends were trimmed by 0 bases and 0 bases, with 12 bases remaining between them. The CDR3 is 15 amino acids. The DNA of the CDR3 is TGCAGCGTTGAAGATCCCGGGGGAAGCTCCTACGAGCAGTACTTC. Protein: CSVEDPGGSSYEQYF.

V gene TRBV5-1 combines with J gene TRBJ2-3; possibly TRBD1 for D (7 bases). This CDR3 contains 14 residues. The germline V and J ends were trimmed by 2 bases and 8 bases, with 15 bases remaining between them. CDR1 and CDR2 (germline): SGHRS, YFSETQ. In DNA, the CDR3 is TGCGCCAGCAGCTTAGATGGAGGGGGCCGTACGCAGTATTTT. Protein sequence: CASSLDGGGRTQYF.

There are a few counts of this clonotype. This CDR3 is CASSPTWTTEAFF. For the CDR3, the DNA is TGTGCCAGCTCACCCACGTGGACCACTGAAGCTTTCTTT. The rearrangement uses TRBV18 and TRBJ1-1; D unresolved. The CDR3 has 13 amino acids. Germline V gene data show CDR1 as KGHSH and CDR2 as LQKENI. Trimming shortened V by 3 bases and J by 4 bases, and 9 bases separated the two germline ends.

This clonotype was counted only a few times. The chain recombines TRBV6-2 or TRBV6-3 with TRBJ2-7; 9 nucleotides line up with TRBD1. CDR3 length: 15 amino acids. Germline V gene data show CDR1 as MNHEY and CDR2 as SVGEGT. V gave up 6 bases and J gave up 5 bases; unmatched junction bases: 11. The DNA for the CDR3 is TGTGCCAGCAGGTCCGGGACAGGGCTAGCTAACGAGCAGTACGTC. Translation: CASRSGTGLANEQYV.

This clonotype occurred a few times. The chain employs TRBV12-3 or TRBV12-4 and TRBJ1-6, with D unclear. This CDR3 has 13 residues. Trimming took 6 bases from V and 8 from J, leaving 11 bases between them. CDR3 sequence (DNA): TGTGCCAGCAGAGACATCTCCCATTCACCCCTCCACTTT. It translates to CASRDISHSPLHF.

This sequence joins TRBV9 and TRBJ2-1; 8 bases are a match to TRBD2. The CDR3 runs 14 residues. Per the germline V gene, CDR1 is SGDLS and CDR2 is YYNGEE. J lost 10 bases, V lost 4 bases, and 10 bases had no gene match. Written as DNA, the CDR3 is TGTGCCAGCAGCACCGCGGGGGGCCCTCGGGAGCAGTTCTTC. This codes for CASSTAGGPREQFF.